This T cell receptor beta chain was sequenced for a study of OX40 agonist ivuxolimab in advanced cancers. Overall study findings and caveats: Blood T cells, both CD4+ and CD8+, expanded clonally by week 6 at 0.1 to 3.0 mg/kg.

The data were produced by immunoSEQ multiplex PCR, yet TCRdb's version contains in-frame clones alone and is incomplete. The sample has 65,000 to 85,000 clones; over 80% are singletons. Remarks on this clone: Its matching antigen is unknown.

Losses at the gene ends were 2 bases for V and 9 bases for J; bases not matched to a gene: 7. CDR3 length equals 15 residues. Germline CDR1 reads LGHNA; CDR2 reads YNFKEQ. This specimen was CD4+ or CD8+ T cells sorted from blood, taken in a trial of the OX40 agonist ivuxolimab. The chain carries TRBV4-2 and TRBJ2-2; 9 bases agree with TRBD1. This TCR derives from an adult with an advanced solid tumor such as melanoma, head and neck, liver or kidney cancer. CDR3 residues: CASSQPNRGRRELFF. CDR3 bases: TGTGCCAGCAGCCAACCAAACAGGGGGCGTAGGGAGCTGTTTTTT.